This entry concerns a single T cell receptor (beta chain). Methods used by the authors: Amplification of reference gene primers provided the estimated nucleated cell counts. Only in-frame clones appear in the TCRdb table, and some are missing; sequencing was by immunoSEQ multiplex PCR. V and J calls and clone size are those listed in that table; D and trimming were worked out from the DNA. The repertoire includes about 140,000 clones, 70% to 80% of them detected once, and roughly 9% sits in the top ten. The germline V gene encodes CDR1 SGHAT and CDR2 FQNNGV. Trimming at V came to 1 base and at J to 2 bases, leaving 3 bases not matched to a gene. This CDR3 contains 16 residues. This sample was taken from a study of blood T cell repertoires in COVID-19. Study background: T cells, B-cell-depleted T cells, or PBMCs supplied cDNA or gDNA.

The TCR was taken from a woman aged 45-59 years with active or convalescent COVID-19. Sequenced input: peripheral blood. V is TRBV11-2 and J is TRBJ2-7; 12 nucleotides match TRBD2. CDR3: CASSLVSSGGAYEQYF. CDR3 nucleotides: TGTGCCAGCAGCTTAGTATCTAGCGGGGGGGCCTACGAGCAGTACTTC. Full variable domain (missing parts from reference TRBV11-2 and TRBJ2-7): EAGVAQSPRYKIIEKRQSVAFWCNPISGHATLYWYQQILGQGPKLLIQFQNNGVVDDSQLPKDRFSAERLKGVDSTLKIQPAKLEDSAVYLCASSLVSSGGAYEQYFGPGTRLTVT.